Each of the 8 T cell receptor beta chains below was sequenced from the same sample in a study of patients and donors after allogeneic stem cell transplantation. MiXCR, run by TCRdb on the RT-PCR reads, gives a single entry per CDR3 protein. The sample comprises about a million distinct CDR3 sequences, 18% of which are singletons, and around 6% rests with the top ten. Material for sequencing was blood, either unsorted or a sorted T cell fraction (not recorded which). The receptors were gathered from a human donor who was either an allogeneic HSCT recipient or a stem cell or donor lymphocyte infusion donor (not recorded which). It is not recorded whose cells these are; they may come from a transplant donor.

The chain couples TRBV10-3 to TRBJ2-5; D remains unclear. This CDR3 spans 12 amino acids. Germline lookup yields CDR1 ENHRY and CDR2 SYGVKD. V was shortened by 4 bases and J by 4 bases, with 7 bases between the two germline ends. DNA for the CDR3: TGTGCCATCAGTGGGTCGTCAGAGACCCAGTACTTC. Its translation: CAISGSSETQYF.

The chain employs TRBV4-1 and TRBJ2-2; the match to TRBD2 covers 15 bases. The junction had 2 bases not matched to a gene; V was cut back by 3 bases and J by 0 bases. This CDR3 contains 18 residues. Per germline, CDR1 MGHRA and CDR2 YSYEKL. The CDR3 is CASSHRTSGGANTGELFF. CDR3 DNA sequence: TGCGCCAGCAGCCATCGGACTAGCGGGGGGGCGAACACCGGGGAGCTGTTTTTT.

V usage is TRBV5-4 and J usage is TRBJ2-2; D remains ambiguous. The CDR3 is 16 residues long. Trimming took 5 bases from V and 1 from J, leaving 15 bases between them. Germline V gene data show CDR1 as SGHNT and CDR2 as YYREEE (reference sequence). The CDR3 spells CASSPQVSVNTGELFF. In nucleotides, the CDR3 is TGTGCCAGCAGTCCTCAGGTGTCAGTGAACACCGGGGAGCTGTTTTTT.

This clonotype was recorded a few times. The CDR3 sequence is CASSQDDRVSLEAFF. The CDR3 bases are TGTGCCAGCAGCCAAGACGACAGAGTATCCCTTGAAGCTTTCTTT. The V call is TRBV4-2, the J call TRBJ1-1, with D perhaps TRBD1 (5 bases). The germline V and J ends were trimmed by 0 bases and 7 bases, with 15 bases remaining between them. CDR1 and CDR2 (germline): LGHNA, YNFKEQ. The CDR3 extends over 15 amino acids.

CDR3 residues: CSASGTGSWTEAFF. CDR3 DNA: TGCAGTGCTTCCGGGACAGGGAGTTGGACTGAAGCTTTCTTT. This chain uses TRBV20-1 with TRBJ1-1; 9 bases are a match to TRBD1. Trimming at V came to 5 bases and at J to 5 bases, leaving 9 bases not matched to a gene. The CDR3 totals 14 residues. Germline V gene data show CDR1 as DFQATT and CDR2 as SNEGSKA (reference sequence).

The chain has TRBV4-3 and TRBJ1-2, with TRBD1 matching over 10 bases. The CDR3 consists of 13 residues. Per germline, CDR1 LGHNA and CDR2 YSLEER. V shed 3 bases and J 8 bases; nucleotides not matched to a gene: 3. In DNA, the CDR3 is TGCGCCAGCAGCCAGGGGACAGGGGAGGGCTACACCTTC. This encodes CASSQGTGEGYTF.

This clonotype was counted between two and nine times. The chain carries TRBV24-1 and TRBJ1-1; 10 bases are a match to TRBD1. Germline V gene data show CDR1 as KGHDR and CDR2 as SFDVKD. V trimming: 2 bases; J trimming: 3 bases; junction bases outside the gene matches: 2. This CDR3 has 15 residues. The CDR3: CATSDSGTGDTEAFF. CDR3 nucleotides: TGTGCCACCAGTGATTCAGGGACAGGGGACACTGAAGCTTTCTTT.

The chain carries TRBV27 and TRBJ2-1; D unresolved. Trimming removed 1 base at V and 6 bases at J, with 7 bases between. Germline V gives CDR1 MNHEY, CDR2 SMNVEV (reference sequence). The CDR3 covers 13 residues. Here the CDR3 reads CASSLYPTNEQFF. Here the CDR3 DNA reads TGTGCCAGCAGTTTATACCCGACCAATGAGCAGTTCTTC.